A single sample gave rise to the 17 T cell receptor beta chains below, sequenced in a study of shared clonotypes between healthy human individuals. The assay was immunoSEQ multiplex PCR, and TCRdb's table has in-frame clones only and misses some. The repertoire has some 1.5 million clones, roughly 97% of them found once; the top ten carry roughly 1.2%. Sample: naive CD4+ T cells sorted from blood. Subset of the sample: CD45RA+ positively selected. Receptors were obtained from a man aged 30 to 45 in good health.

The chain recombines TRBV18 with TRBJ1-1; D is uncertain. Per the germline V gene, CDR1 is KGHSH and CDR2 is LQKENI. This CDR3 comprises 12 residues. Trimming cost V 2 bases and J 3 bases, with 4 bases left between them. CDR3 DNA: TGTGCCAGCTCACCAATGTACACTGAAGCTTTCTTT. Its translation is CASSPMYTEAFF.

This rearrangement joins TRBV9 to TRBJ2-1, with 7 nucleotides matching TRBD2. V lost 3 bases and J lost 4; bases outside the gene matches: 7. Germline V CDR1 and CDR2: SGDLS, YYNGEE. CDR3 length: 15 residues. The CDR3 loop reads CASSAELAAYNEQFF. Written as DNA, the CDR3 is TGTGCCAGCAGCGCAGAGCTAGCGGCTTACAATGAGCAGTTCTTC. The complete variable domain, with remaining parts taken from reference TRBV9 and TRBJ2-1, reads DSGVTQTPKHLITATGQRVTLRCSPRSGDLSVYWYQQSLDQGLQFLIQYYNGEERAKGNILERFSAQQFPDLHSELNLSSLELGDSALYFCASSAELAAYNEQFFGPGTRLTVL.

This chain links TRBV5-5 with TRBJ2-7; D is perhaps TRBD1 or TRBD2 (7 bases each). From germline, CDR1 is SGHKS and CDR2 YYEKEE (reference sequence). The V gene lost 4 bases and the J gene lost 2 bases, with 19 bases spanning the gap. The CDR3 runs to 16 residues. The CDR3 nucleotides read TGTGCCAGCAGCCTGACAGGGAGGGTTTTTCCCTACGAGCAGTACTTC. This translates into CASSLTGRVFPYEQYF. The variable domain in full, with the rest retrieved from reference TRBV5-5 and TRBJ2-7, is DAGVTQSPTHLIKTRGQQVTLRCSPISGHKSVSWYQQVLGQGPQFIFQYYEKEERGRGNFPDRFSARQFPNYSSELNVNALLLGDSALYLCASSLTGRVFPYEQYFGPGTRLTVT.

The V call is TRBV4-1, the J call TRBJ2-2; TRBD2 matches at 11 bases. Trimming removed 4 bases from V and 5 bases from J; junction bases left unmatched: 12. This CDR3 has 18 amino acids. The germline CDR1 and CDR2 sequences are MGHRA and YSYEKL. CDR3 loop: CASSRESVTSGRTGELFF. The CDR3 nucleotides are TGCGCCAGCAGCCGCGAAAGCGTCACTAGCGGGAGAACCGGGGAGCTGTTTTTT.

The chain is built from TRBV2 and TRBJ2-3; D is unclear. The V end lost 4 bases, the J end lost 4 bases, and 9 bases lay between the germline ends. The germline gives CDR1 SNHLY, CDR2 FYNNEI. The CDR3 runs to 13 residues. CDR3 in DNA: TGTGCCAGCAGTGCCCGACTTGCAGATACGCAGTATTTT. Protein sequence: CASSARLADTQYF.

The chain recombines TRBV2 with TRBJ2-3; D is possibly TRBD2 (6 bases). Deletions cut 5 bases from V and 6 bases from J, with 15 bases between. Germline values: CDR1 SNHLY, CDR2 FYNNEI. The CDR3 is 14 residues long. Written as DNA, the CDR3 is TGTGCCAGCAGTAGGGAGCGGGTTCTGGATACGCAGTATTTT. Encoded protein: CASSRERVLDTQYF.

This chain connects TRBV7-7 to TRBJ1-2, with 7 positions matching TRBD1. The CDR3 has 15 amino acids. CDR1 is SSHAT and CDR2 is FNYEAQ in the germline V gene (reference sequence). The V gene end was trimmed by 2 bases and the J gene end by 10 bases; junction bases not matched to a gene: 13. The CDR3 DNA is TGTGCCAGCAGCTTAAGTCCGAGGGGACAGCCAGACTACACCTTC. This codes for CASSLSPRGQPDYTF.

This clone was detected only once. The gene calls are TRBV14 and TRBJ2-4; either TRBD1 or TRBD2 may fit D (6 bases each). Germline CDR1 is SGHDN and CDR2 is FVKESK. This CDR3 is built from 15 residues. V lost 0 bases to trimming and J lost 4 bases, with 10 bases between them. The CDR3 loop reads CASSQDRGGKNIQYF. The CDR3 DNA sequence: TGTGCCAGCAGCCAAGATAGAGGGGGGAAAAACATTCAGTACTTC.

The V and J genes are TRBV6-4 and TRBJ2-2; TRBD1 is a possible D gene (6 bases). Deletions cut 5 bases from V and 2 bases from J, with 12 bases between. The germline CDR1 and CDR2 sequences are MRHNA and SNTAGT. The CDR3 is 15 amino acids. CDR3 residues: CASSRTGTNTGELFF. For the CDR3, the DNA is TGTGCCAGCAGTCGTACAGGGACCAACACCGGGGAGCTGTTTTTT.

The gene calls are TRBV5-6 and TRBJ1-4; 7 nucleotides line up with TRBD1. Trimming cost V 0 bases and J 3 bases; bases outside gene matches: 2. There are 15 residues in the CDR3. In germline, CDR1 is SGHDT, CDR2 YYEEEE. The CDR3 DNA sequence: TGTGCCAGCAGCTTGGTAACAGGGGCTAATGAAAAACTGTTTTTT. Its protein product is CASSLVTGANEKLFF.

The rearrangement joins TRBV29-1 to TRBJ2-1, with D uncertain. The V end lost 4 bases, the J end lost 7 bases, and 14 bases lay between the germline ends. The CDR3 has 13 amino acids. The V gene's germline CDR1 is SQVTM and CDR2 ANQGSEA. CDR3 residues: CSVGQVAGNEQFF. Here the CDR3 DNA reads TGCAGCGTTGGCCAAGTCGCCGGGAATGAGCAGTTCTTC.

About this clone: Mismatch with germline at one junction end may stem from a read error. This chain joins TRBV28 and TRBJ1-1; D unclear. CDR3 length: 11 amino acids. Germline V gene lookup returns CDR1 MDHEN and CDR2 SYDVKM. The CDR3 DNA sequence: TGTGCCAGCAGATCGAACACTGAAACTTTCTTT. Its translation is CASRSNTETFF.

The chain is built from TRBV6-1 and TRBJ1-4; unclear D gene. Trimming removed 10 bases from V and 2 bases from J, with 11 bases in between. This CDR3 has 13 residues. CDR1 and CDR2 (germline): MNHNS, SASEGT. Here the CDR3 reads CATPSPTNEKLFF. The DNA for the CDR3 is TGTGCCACCCCTTCGCCTACTAATGAAAAACTGTTTTTT.

The J gene is TRBJ2-6, the V gene TRBV5-4, with TRBD1 matching 9 bases. Germline V gene sequence: CDR1 SGHNT, CDR2 YYREEE (reference sequence). V lost 0 bases to trimming and J lost 4 bases; unmatched junction nucleotides: 8. CDR3 length equals 18 residues. CDR3 protein: CASSLAGTGYFGANVLTF. CDR3 nucleotides: TGTGCCAGCAGCTTGGCAGGGACAGGGTACTTCGGGGCCAACGTCCTGACTTTC.

This clone has more than one count but fewer than ten. This chain uses TRBV13 with TRBJ2-5; 7 nucleotides match TRBD2. Losses at the gene ends were 6 bases for V and 2 bases for J; bases not matched to a gene: 15. Germline CDR1 is PRHDT and CDR2 is FYEKMQ (reference sequence). The CDR3 is made up of 17 amino acids. The CDR3 region is CASRILGSAGTQETQYF. CDR3 in DNA: TGTGCCAGCAGGATACTTGGTTCAGCGGGGACGCAAGAGACCCAGTACTTC.

The DNA for the CDR3 is TGTGCCAGTAAAATTCCGGGACAGGGCTACGAGCAGTACTTC. It translates to CASKIPGQGYEQYF. V is TRBV19 and J is TRBJ2-7, with 9 bases identical to TRBD1. V gave up 7 bases and J gave up 3 bases; unmatched junction bases: 7. Germline-derived CDR1 and CDR2 are LNHDA and SQIVND (reference sequence). The CDR3 has 14 amino acids.

V is TRBV11-2 and J is TRBJ2-7; tentatively, D is TRBD1 or TRBD2 (6 bases each). This CDR3 contains 13 residues. Germline CDR1 reads SGHAT; CDR2 reads FQNNGV. The V end was cut by 4 bases, the J end by 6 bases, with 13 bases between. CDR3 sequence reads: CASSSGGGAEQYF. The CDR3 coding sequence is TGTGCCAGCAGCTCCGGAGGGGGTGCCGAGCAGTACTTC.